This TCR beta chain was recorded in a study of blood T cell repertoires in COVID-19. Study at large: The origin of the acute and convalescent COVID-19 samples was the United States, Italy and Spain.

Seattle-derived patients entered the study during active infection and were followed longitudinally. After removal of 5 bases from V and 5 bases from J, the junction contained 8 bases not matched to a gene. The CDR3 covers 15 residues. CDR1 is MNHEY, CDR2 SVGEGT, per germline. Under the authors' procedure: Reference gene primers were amplified, and this amplification served to estimate nucleated cell counts. This table comes from immunoSEQ multiplex PCR, and its TCRdb copy is limited to in-frame clones, with some not included. V and J calls and clone size come straight from that table; D and trimming were deduced from the DNA. Seen here are over 250,000 clones, over 80% observed once, and the top ten hold 6.3%.

The sequencing input was peripheral blood. The rearrangement links TRBV6-2 or TRBV6-3 to TRBJ2-3; 9 bases agree with TRBD1. This sequence originates from a woman aged 45-65 years with COVID-19, enrolled during active disease. The CDR3 DNA sequence: TGTGCCAGCAGTCACAGGGGGCTGGGGCAAGATACGCAGTATTTT. Amino acid sequence: CASSHRGLGQDTQYF.